The 20 T cell receptor beta chains in this list originate from one sample, sequenced in a study of identical twins' blood T cells. A single record per CDR3 protein comes from TCRdb applying MiXCR to the 5' RACE reads. In the table there are fewer than 450,000 distinct CDR3 sequences, 25% to 35% of which are singletons. Sequenced material: PBMCs. The receptors were gathered from a woman aged 18-55 years in good health.

This clonotype was picked up one time. This chain connects TRBV19 to TRBJ2-2; perhaps TRBD1 as D (5 bases). Deletions cut 6 bases from V and 0 bases from J, with 8 bases between. The CDR3 contains 14 residues. The germline V gene has CDR1 LNHDA and CDR2 SQIVND (reference sequence). Written as DNA, the CDR3 is TGTGCCAGTAGGGACACATCGAACACCGGGGAGCTGTTTTTT. It encodes CASRDTSNTGELFF.

This clonotype was observed a handful of times. The V and J genes are TRBV10-3 and TRBJ2-2; 7 bases fit TRBD1. This CDR3 has 15 residues. Germline values: CDR1 ENHRY, CDR2 SYGVKD. V lost 0 bases to trimming and J lost 6 bases; unmatched junction nucleotides: 4. The CDR3 DNA is TGTGCCATCAGTGAGTCAGCGACAGGGTCCGGGGAGCTGTTTTTT. This sequence encodes CAISESATGSGELFF.

The chain recombines TRBV11-2 with TRBJ1-2; D gene ambiguous. The CDR3 has 15 residues. The V and J ends lost 4 bases and 6 bases respectively, with 18 bases between them. In germline, CDR1 is SGHAT, CDR2 FQNNGV. The CDR3, as DNA: TGTGCCAGCAGCTCATGGGTCGGGGATGAAGATGGCTACACCTTC. Amino acid sequence: CASSSWVGDEDGYTF.

There are a few counts of this clonotype. The V gene is TRBV20-1, the J gene TRBJ1-5; tentatively, D is TRBD1 (6 bases). Trimming cost V 4 bases and J 8 bases, with 15 bases left between them. The CDR3 loop spans 13 amino acids. Per the germline V gene, CDR1 is DFQATT and CDR2 is SNEGSKA (reference sequence). In nucleotides, the CDR3 is TGCAGTGCTATTATCCAGGGGTTGGAGCCCCAGCATTTT. Translating it yields CSAIIQGLEPQHF.

The chain recombines TRBV3-1 with TRBJ2-3; D is ambiguous. The CDR3 covers 14 residues. Germline V gene lookup returns CDR1 LGHDT and CDR2 YNNKEL (reference sequence). V was shortened by 1 base and J by 6 bases, with 11 bases between the two germline ends. CDR3: CASSQGPRADTQYF. CDR3 coding DNA: TGTGCCAGCAGCCAAGGGCCTAGAGCGGATACGCAGTATTTT.

V and J are TRBV7-3 and TRBJ1-4; 10 nucleotides line up with TRBD1. From germline, CDR1 is SGHTA and CDR2 FQGTGA. The CDR3 length is 14 residues. J was trimmed by 10 bases and V by 0 bases; bases with no gene match: 2. In DNA form, the CDR3 reads TGTGCCAGCAGCTTAACGGGACAGGGGACAAAACTGTTTTTT. Amino acids: CASSLTGQGTKLFF.

This clonotype has just a few counts. The chain is built from TRBV7-2 and TRBJ2-7; 7 bases map to TRBD2. Germline CDR1 and CDR2: SGHTA and FQGNSA. V trimming: 5 bases; J trimming: 4 bases; junction bases outside the gene matches: 8. The CDR3 consists of 14 residues. CDR3 nucleotides: TGTGCCAGCAGCCAGAGCGGGATCTATTACGAGCAGTACTTC. It codes for CASSQSGIYYEQYF.

The chain uses TRBV20-1 and TRBJ1-5; D might be TRBD1 (5 bases). The CDR3 runs to 14 residues. Germline CDR1 and CDR2: DFQATT and SNEGSKA (reference sequence). Trimming stripped 0 bases from V and 4 bases from J, with 10 bases between. CDR3 bases: TGCAGTGCTAGAGATCCAGGGTCAAATCAGCCCCAGCATTTT. It specifies CSARDPGSNQPQHF.

V and J are TRBV7-8 and TRBJ2-3, with 9 bases that match TRBD2. The CDR3 has 16 amino acids. The V gene end was trimmed by 5 bases and the J gene end by 5 bases; junction bases not matched to a gene: 11. Germline V gene data show CDR1 as SGHVS and CDR2 as FQNEAQ. The CDR3 region has the DNA TGTGCCAGCAGCGGTCGACTAGCGGAAGGGGTAGATACGCAGTATTTT. It specifies CASSGRLAEGVDTQYF.

The V call is TRBV20-1, the J call TRBJ2-3, with D unclear. Between the trimmed V and J ends, which lost 4 bases and 4 bases, there was a span of 15 bases. The germline gives CDR1 DFQATT, CDR2 SNEGSKA (reference sequence). CDR3 length: 14 amino acids. The CDR3 reads CSAKEVNWADTQYF. CDR3 nucleotide sequence: TGCAGTGCTAAAGAGGTTAATTGGGCAGATACGCAGTATTTT.

This clonotype was counted between two and nine times. The V and J genes are TRBV3-1 and TRBJ1-1; D not certain. This CDR3 region has 16 residues. The ends were cut back, 0 bases at V and 1 base at J, with 12 bases in the middle. Per germline, CDR1 LGHDT and CDR2 YNNKEL (reference sequence). This CDR3 reads CASSQDLAGKNTEAFF. CDR3 DNA sequence: TGTGCCAGCAGCCAAGATTTGGCAGGTAAGAACACTGAAGCTTTCTTT. The variable domain in full, completed from reference TRBV3-1 and TRBJ1-1, reads DTAVSQTPKYLVTQMGNDKSIKCEQNLGHDTMYWYKQDSKKFLKIMFSYNNKELIINETVPNRFSPKSPDKAHLNLHINSLELGDSAVYFCASSQDLAGKNTEAFFGQGTRLTVV.

V usage is TRBV5-1 and J usage is TRBJ2-3, with D unclear. Germline CDR1 reads SGHRS; CDR2 reads YFSETQ. V was clipped by 0 bases and J by 6 bases, with 8 bases between them. The CDR3 has 13 amino acids. The CDR3 sequence: CASSLGDWDTQYF. The CDR3 DNA sequence: TGCGCCAGCAGCTTGGGAGATTGGGATACGCAGTATTTT.

This clonotype came up a few times. This sequence joins TRBV7-9 and TRBJ1-1; no clear D gene. The CDR3 consists of 14 residues. Looked up from germline, CDR1 is SEHNR and CDR2 is FQNEAQ (reference sequence). V shed 7 bases and J shed 1 base, with 13 bases lying between them. CDR3 region: CASTAQGPNTEAFF. The DNA for the CDR3 is TGTGCCAGCACCGCCCAAGGCCCGAACACTGAAGCTTTCTTT.

There are a few counts of this clonotype. V usage is TRBV9 and J usage is TRBJ2-1; 10 bases map to TRBD2. Unmatched junction bases numbered 9, after V lost 4 bases and J lost 5 bases. Germline assignment: CDR1 SGDLS and CDR2 YYNGEE. This CDR3 contains 16 residues. The CDR3 is CASSPTGLALDNEQFF. The CDR3 DNA reads as TGTGCCAGCAGCCCAACGGGACTAGCGCTAGACAATGAGCAGTTCTTC. Looking up the rest from reference TRBV9 and TRBJ2-1 gives the full variable domain: DSGVTQTPKHLITATGQRVTLRCSPRSGDLSVYWYQQSLDQGLQFLIQYYNGEERAKGNILERFSAQQFPDLHSELNLSSLELGDSALYFCASSPTGLALDNEQFFGPGTRLTVL.

Turning to this clonotype: It may be a read error: a sequence one base away is much more abundant. The chain has TRBV7-6 and TRBJ2-6; D not certain. This CDR3 spans 14 amino acids. CDR1 and CDR2 from the germline V gene are SGHVS and FNYEAQ. The DNA of the CDR3 is TGTGCCGGCAGCCGCCTGGCCGGGGCCAACGTCCTGACTTTC. It yields the protein CAGSRLAGANVLTF.

CDR3 amino acids: CASRRVGGTLGYTF. As DNA, the CDR3 is TGTGCCAGCCGACGGGTCGGGGGGACGCTGGGCTACACCTTC. The chain joins TRBV12-3 or TRBV12-4 to TRBJ1-2; D possibly corresponds to TRBD1 (5 bases). The CDR3 loop spans 14 amino acids. Trimming shortened V by 8 bases and J by 8 bases, and 21 bases separated the two germline ends.

The rearrangement links TRBV7-9 to TRBJ1-5; D remains unclear. The germline V and J ends were trimmed by 5 bases and 8 bases, with 10 bases remaining between them. Germline V gene lookup returns CDR1 SEHNR and CDR2 FQNEAQ (reference sequence). The CDR3 is 12 amino acids. In nucleotides, the CDR3 is TGTGCCAGCAGCCCCCGAGTAAAGCCCCAGCATTTT. Its protein product is CASSPRVKPQHF.

This clonotype occurred a few times. This chain links TRBV3-1 with TRBJ2-5; D is possibly TRBD1 (5 bases). From germline, CDR1 is LGHDT and CDR2 YNNKEL (reference sequence). Trimming cost V 3 bases and J 1 base, with 15 bases left between them. The CDR3 is made up of 16 amino acids. In DNA form, the CDR3 reads TGTGCCAGCAGCCACACTACGACAGATTTCCAAGAGACCCAGTACTTC. It is translated as CASSHTTTDFQETQYF.

This clonotype was counted a single time. The J gene is TRBJ1-2, the V gene TRBV12-3 or TRBV12-4; a possible D gene is TRBD1 (6 bases). The germline V and J ends were trimmed by 5 bases and 1 base, with 11 bases remaining between them. The CDR3 runs to 14 residues. The CDR3 bases are TGTGCCAGCAGTCCGGGACATAATAACTATGGCTACACCTTC. Translated, it gives CASSPGHNNYGYTF.

This clonotype was seen many times. CDR3 loop: CASSATSGGSNEQFF. DNA for the CDR3: TGTGCCAGCAGCGCGACTAGCGGGGGGAGTAATGAGCAGTTCTTC. The chain is built from TRBV6-4 and TRBJ2-1; TRBD2 agrees at 13 bases. V lost 6 bases to trimming and J lost 7 bases; unmatched junction nucleotides: 6. This CDR3 comprises 15 residues. Per the germline V gene, CDR1 is MRHNA and CDR2 is SNTAGT.